This is a list of T cell receptor beta chains from one sample in a study of neurological immune-mediated disorders. TCRdb processed the 5' RACE reads anew with MiXCR; each CDR3 protein has one entry. The table includes some 24,000 distinct CDR3 sequences, 6.5% to 8.5% detected once. Sample: PBMCs. The receptors here all came from a woman aged 40 to 55 in good health. The CDR3 runs from the conserved cysteine through the conserved F or W. The D gene is left open where the match is weak. Expanded clones get a size class; other rows say once, few or many, or leave the size out.

>TRBJ1-5|15|many|TRBV10-3|.
TGTGCCATCAGTGAGTCGAGGGGCCAGGGCTGGCCCCAGCATTTT
CAISESRGQGWPQHF
>TRBJ1-5|13|medium-sized|TRBV6-2/TRBV6-3|.
TGTGCCAGCACCGATACGGGGAGGCAGCCCCAGCATTTT
CASTDTGRQPQHF
>TRBJ2-7|15|many|TRBV20-1|TRBD2
TGCAGTGCTAGAGGGGGAACTAGCGGCTACTACGAGCAGTACTTC
CSARGGTSGYYEQYF
>TRBJ2-5|17|many|TRBV7-8|TRBD2
TGTGCCAGCAGCTTATATGATAGCGGGAAGGAGGGAGAGACCCAGTACTTC
CASSLYDSGKEGETQYF
>TRBJ2-4|14|many|TRBV14|TRBD1
TGTGCCAGCAGCCGGACAGGGGATGGGGACATTCAGTACTTC
CASSRTGDGDIQYF
>TRBJ2-1|17|many|TRBV19|TRBD2
TGTGCCAGTCACCGCGGACAGGGAGGAGCGGGAGGGCGTGAGCAGTTCTTC
CASHRGQGGAGGREQFF
>TRBJ2-7|15|many|TRBV12-3/TRBV12-4|TRBD1
TGTGCCAGCAGTATACGGACAGGGGGTGCGTACGAGCAGTACTTC
CASSIRTGGAYEQYF
>TRBJ1-5|14|many|TRBV5-5|.
TGTGCCAGCAGCTTGGAGGGTGGCAATCAGCCCCAGCATTTT
CASSLEGGNQPQHF
>TRBJ2-5|13|many|TRBV18|.
TGTGCCAGCTCCCCCATCCGTGGCGAGACCCAGTACTTC
CASSPIRGETQYF
>TRBJ2-5|15|many|TRBV7-2|.
TGTGCCAGCAGCTTAGGAGAATGGGGCCCCGAGACCCAGTACTTC
CASSLGEWGPETQYF
>TRBJ2-7|15|many|TRBV5-1|TRBD2
TGCGCCAGCAGCTTGGACGGGACTAGCTTCTACGAGCAGTACTTC
CASSLDGTSFYEQYF
>TRBJ2-3|16|many|TRBV5-1|TRBD2
TGCGCCAGCAGCTTGCCTAGCGGGGGTTTCACAGATACGCAGTATTTT
CASSLPSGGFTDTQYF
>TRBJ1-4|13|many|TRBV10-3|TRBD1
TGTGCCGCAAGACAGGGGGCTAATGAAAAACTGTTTTTT
CAARQGANEKLFF
>TRBJ1-1|11|many|TRBV20-1|.
TGCAGTGCTCGGGGGGACACTGAAGCTTTCTTT
CSARGDTEAFF
>TRBJ2-1|17|many|TRBV5-1|.
TGCGCCAGCAGCTTGCGATTGACGGGCGAAGGTGGCGATGAGCAGTTCTTC
CASSLRLTGEGGDEQFF
>TRBJ2-7|13|.|TRBV7-6|TRBD2
TGTGCCAGCAGCTCGGGACTAGCAGGCGAGCAGTACTTC
CASSSGLAGEQYF
>TRBJ1-2|15|many|TRBV29-1|.
TGCAGCGTTGAAGATCTCAGGGGTCGTTCCTATGGCTACACCTTC
CSVEDLRGRSYGYTF
>TRBJ1-4|15|many|TRBV6-2/TRBV6-3|.
TGTGCCAGCAGTTACTCGAGCCGAGCTAATGAAAAACTGTTTTTT
CASSYSSRANEKLFF
>TRBJ1-6|16|many|TRBV20-1|.
TGCAGTGCTATTGAGGGCAGCCGCTCCTATAATTCACCCCTCCACTTT
CSAIEGSRSYNSPLHF
>TRBJ2-1|15|many|TRBV5-1|TRBD2
TGCGCCAGCAGCCCAACGACTAGCGACTACAATGAGCAGTTCTTC
CASSPTTSDYNEQFF
>TRBJ2-1|14|many|TRBV20-1|.
TGCAGTGCTAGAGTTCAGTGGCGTGGAAATGAGCAGTTCTTC
CSARVQWRGNEQFF
>TRBJ2-1|14|many|TRBV6-6|TRBD2
TGTGCCAGCAATAAGCGGGAGAGCCGTAATGAGCAGTTCTTC
CASNKRESRNEQFF
>TRBJ2-5|14|many|TRBV6-4|TRBD2
TGTGCCAGTTTTCCTAGCGGGAGAGAAGAGACCCAGTACTTC
CASFPSGREETQYF
>TRBJ2-5|16|many|TRBV4-2|TRBD2
TGTGCCAGCAGCCCTAGCGGGAGGACAAACCAAGAGACCCAGTACTTC
CASSPSGRTNQETQYF
>TRBJ2-1|17|many|TRBV5-1|TRBD1
TGCGCCAGCAGCCCAAGTCGACAGGGCTTCTCCTACAATGAGCAGTTCTTC
CASSPSRQGFSYNEQFF
>TRBJ1-1|13|.|TRBV24-1|.
TGTGCCACCCGGGTGGGAGAGAACACTGAAGCTTTCTTT
CATRVGENTEAFF
>TRBJ2-7|14|many|TRBV27|TRBD2
TGTGCCAGCAGTTTGCGAGCGGGGGGAGACGAGCAGTACTTC
CASSLRAGGDEQYF
>TRBJ2-3|14|.|TRBV9|TRBD2
TGTGCCAGCAGCGGACTAGCGGGGGTAGATACGCAGTATTTT
CASSGLAGVDTQYF
>TRBJ2-1|14|many|TRBV7-6|.
TGTGCCAGCAGTTTCGTTGGGAGGGGGAATGAGCAGTTCTTC
CASSFVGRGNEQFF
>TRBJ1-1|14|many|TRBV20-1|TRBD1
TGCAGTGCTGAGGGACAGGGGGCGGCATTTGAAGCTTTCTTT
CSAEGQGAAFEAFF
>TRBJ2-7|15|many|TRBV20-1|TRBD2
TGCAGTGCAGAAGGCCTAGCGGTGAACTCCTACGAGCAGTACTTC
CSAEGLAVNSYEQYF
>TRBJ2-1|16|medium-sized|TRBV12-3/TRBV12-4|TRBD2
TGTGCCAGCACCCCGCAAGGGGTAGCGGGATACAATGAGCAGTTCTTC
CASTPQGVAGYNEQFF
>TRBJ1-2|13|few|TRBV6-5|.
TGTGCCAGCAGTTACCGGCAGGGCTATGGCTACACCTTC
CASSYRQGYGYTF
>TRBJ2-5|12|many|TRBV18|.
TGTGCCAGCTCCCTGATACAAGAGACCCAGTACTTC
CASSLIQETQYF
>TRBJ2-5|16|.|TRBV7-2|TRBD2
TGTGCCAGCAGCTTCCGGACTAGCGGGAGACGCGAGACCCAGTACTTC
CASSFRTSGRRETQYF
>TRBJ2-5|13|many|TRBV29-1|.
TGCAGCGTTGAACGGCTAGCCGGGGAGACCCAGTACTTC
CSVERLAGETQYF
>TRBJ2-6|15|many|TRBV12-3/TRBV12-4|.
TGTGCCAGCACCCCAGGGGGGGGTGGGGCCAACGTCCTGACTTTC
CASTPGGGGANVLTF
>TRBJ1-1|13|many|TRBV20-1|TRBD1
TGCAGTGCAAGAGGGGGCCGGGACACTGAAGCTTTCTTT
CSARGGRDTEAFF
>TRBJ2-5|16|many|TRBV11-2|TRBD2
TGTGCCAGCAGCTCGGTGACTAGCGGGAGTTTGGAGACCCAGTACTTC
CASSSVTSGSLETQYF
>TRBJ1-3|14|.|TRBV11-2|.
TGTGCCAGCAGCTTAGATCACGGAAGAAACACCATATATTTT
CASSLDHGRNTIYF
>TRBJ2-5|18|few|TRBV7-8|.
TGTGCCAGCAGCTTAGGGCAGCTTCTAGCGCCTTCCCAAGAGACCCAGTACTTC
CASSLGQLLAPSQETQYF
>TRBJ2-2|16|many|TRBV7-2|.
TGTGCCAGCAGCTTAGTCGCGGGATTGGGCACCGGGGAGCTGTTTTTT
CASSLVAGLGTGELFF
>TRBJ1-1|14|many|TRBV29-1|TRBD1
TGCAGCGTTGAAAGGACAGGCCAGAACACTGAAGCTTTCTTT
CSVERTGQNTEAFF
>TRBJ2-7|15|many|TRBV20-1|TRBD2
TGCAGTGCTAGAGATCTGACTAGCGGGCCCTACGAGCAGTACTTC
CSARDLTSGPYEQYF
>TRBJ1-5|14|many|TRBV7-2|.
TGTGCCAGCAGCTTAAACGGGGGGAATCAGCCCCAGCATTTT
CASSLNGGNQPQHF
>TRBJ2-5|13|many|TRBV6-5|.
TGTGCCAGCAGAGGTGGGGCACAAGAGACCCAGTACTTC
CASRGGAQETQYF
>TRBJ1-1|13|many|TRBV18|.
TGTGCCAGCTCACCAGGGATGAACACTGAAGCTTTCTTT
CASSPGMNTEAFF
>TRBJ1-3|15|many|TRBV5-1|.
TGCGCCAGCAGCTTAGACCCCGGAGGGGGAAACACCATATATTTT
CASSLDPGGGNTIYF
>TRBJ2-3|15|many|TRBV6-1|TRBD2
TGTGCCAGCAGTGAACTAGCGGGAGGGCCAGATACGCAGTATTTT
CASSELAGGPDTQYF
>TRBJ2-1|15|many|TRBV5-1|TRBD1
TGCGCCAGCAGCCCACGGGACAGTTTAAACAATGAGCAGTTCTTC
CASSPRDSLNNEQFF
>TRBJ1-2|11|many|TRBV12-3/TRBV12-4|.
TGTGCCAGCAAAGGGAGGAATGGCTACACCTTC
CASKGRNGYTF
>TRBJ2-6|18|few|TRBV7-3|.
TGTGCCAGCAGCTTATCCGCGGGACGATCGTTTGGGGCCAACGTCCTGACTTTC
CASSLSAGRSFGANVLTF
>TRBJ1-1|11|many|TRBV29-1|.
TGCAGCGTTGACAGGATAACTGAAGCTTTCTTT
CSVDRITEAFF
>TRBJ2-2|16|.|TRBV7-9|TRBD1
TGTGCCAGCAAATCCACTGGACAGGGGAACACCGGGGAGCTGTTTTTT
CASKSTGQGNTGELFF